The 3 T cell receptor beta chains given below trace back to one sample, sequenced in a study of cytomegalovirus exposure and HLA in healthy donors. Primers for the PCR totalled 60 Vbeta and 13 Jbeta. Clones were sequenced by immunoSEQ multiplex PCR, and TCRdb holds only the in-frame ones, with some missing. Of 100,000 to 150,000 clones listed, 80% were seen once; the top ten hold 1.2%. Sample: PBMCs. All receptors derive from a female donor in good health and CMV-seronegative.

The sample holds one count of this clone. This sequence joins TRBV30 and TRBJ1-4, with unresolved D. Per the germline V gene, CDR1 is GTSNPN and CDR2 is SVGIG (reference sequence). This CDR3 contains 12 residues. The ends were cut back, 2 bases at V and 10 bases at J, with 11 bases in the middle. This CDR3 reads CAWSPALPKLFF. CDR3 sequence (DNA): TGTGCCTGGAGTCCCGCGCTACCAAAACTGTTTTTT.

The rearrangement links TRBV28 to TRBJ2-2; TRBD2 agrees at 15 bases. From germline, CDR1 is MDHEN and CDR2 SYDVKM. This CDR3 has 20 residues. V shed 6 bases, J shed 3 bases, and the junction held 14 bases outside the gene matches. CDR3 loop: CASRPGRGLAGGPDTGELFF. The CDR3, as DNA: TGTGCCAGCAGACCAGGCCGTGGACTAGCGGGAGGGCCAGACACCGGGGAGCTGTTTTTT.

V and J are TRBV29-1 and TRBJ1-2; D gene unclear. The CDR3 covers 12 residues. The germline V and J ends were trimmed by 4 bases and 4 bases, with 10 bases remaining between them. Germline V gene sequence: CDR1 SQVTM, CDR2 ANQGSEA. The CDR3 region is CSVVAGVYGYTF. DNA for the CDR3: TGCAGCGTTGTAGCCGGGGTCTATGGCTACACCTTC.